The rows below give T cell receptor beta chains drawn from one sample of a study of beta chain features in type 1 diabetes. Clones were read by immunoSEQ multiplex PCR, and TCRdb kept only the in-frame ones, dropping some. The table records 500,000 to 850,000 clones, over 13% of them present only once. Sequencing input: naive CD4+ T cells from blood. These receptors were collected from a man between 18 and 35 years old with type 1 diabetes. CDR3s include the opening cysteine and the closing phenylalanine or tryptophan. Fields, in order: V gene, J gene, clone size, CDR3 protein. Part of the rows lack a size; the others show once, few, many or a class for expanded clones.

V: TRBV11-2
J: TRBJ2-5
size: .
CDR3: CASSLDLVGYQETQYF

V: TRBV28
J: TRBJ2-6
size: .
CDR3: CASRPGTGRANVLTF

V: TRBV4-1
J: TRBJ1-1
size: .
CDR3: CASSQFPSGVMNTEAFF

V: TRBV30
J: TRBJ1-5
size: .
CDR3: CAWSPGGEPQHF

V: TRBV28
J: TRBJ1-5
size: few
CDR3: CASSSYSNQPQHF

V: TRBV19
J: TRBJ2-7
size: few
CDR3: CASNRDGPYEQYF

V: TRBV5-6
J: TRBJ2-1
size: few
CDR3: CASSLDRGSVYNEQFF

V: TRBV27
J: TRBJ1-2
size: .
CDR3: CASSSRGERYTF

V: TRBV28
J: TRBJ2-7
size: .
CDR3: CASSTESGTGQHEQYF

V: TRBV18
J: TRBJ2-1
size: few
CDR3: CASSPQGQGGWFF

V: TRBV19
J: TRBJ1-1
size: .
CDR3: CASSIGRGPAFF

V: TRBV11-3
J: TRBJ2-5
size: .
CDR3: CASSRDSPGVGETQYF

V: TRBV5-4
J: TRBJ2-3
size: few
CDR3: CASSFPGTSGSSDTQYF

V: TRBV7-9
J: TRBJ2-7
size: .
CDR3: CASSFNNAYEQYF

V: TRBV29-1
J: TRBJ1-2
size: .
CDR3: CSASGQGDYGYTF

V: TRBV6-5
J: TRBJ1-4
size: few
CDR3: CASSPEGTGWEKLFF

V: TRBV5-1
J: TRBJ2-7
size: .
CDR3: CASSLATATYEQYF

V: TRBV9
J: TRBJ2-2
size: few
CDR3: CASSVSTGNTGELFF

V: TRBV15
J: TRBJ1-1
size: .
CDR3: CATSSRGTNTEAFF

V: TRBV4-1
J: TRBJ2-7
size: .
CDR3: CASSHRYRDYEQYF

V: TRBV7-9
J: TRBJ2-1
size: few
CDR3: CASSSTPGQGAFGNEQFF

V: TRBV7-9
J: TRBJ1-4
size: few
CDR3: CASSFHDRLAIEKLFF